This T cell receptor (beta chain) was sequenced during a study of cytomegalovirus exposure and HLA in healthy donors. The study, taken as a whole, reports: Most of the TCR beta V segments (in an earlier analysis) were productive either about 87% or about 30% of the time.

This CDR3 comprises 11 residues. V shed 6 bases and J 7 bases; nucleotides not matched to a gene: 5. Germline CDR1 reads DFQATT; CDR2 reads SNEGSKA (reference sequence). With respect to this clone: Its antigen is as yet unknown.

PCR involved 60 Vbeta and 13 Jbeta primers. Profiling relied on immunoSEQ multiplex PCR, and the TCRdb table lists in-frame clones only, not all of them. In the table there are about 200,000 clones, 79% of which are singletons. The rearrangement uses TRBV20-1 and TRBJ1-2, with 7 bases aligning to TRBD1. This receptor was taken from a woman in her thirties in good health and CMV-seropositive. Sequencing was done on a sample of PBMCs. The CDR3 loop is CSARAGGGYTF. The DNA of the CDR3 is TGCAGTGCCCGGGCAGGGGGTGGCTACACCTTC.